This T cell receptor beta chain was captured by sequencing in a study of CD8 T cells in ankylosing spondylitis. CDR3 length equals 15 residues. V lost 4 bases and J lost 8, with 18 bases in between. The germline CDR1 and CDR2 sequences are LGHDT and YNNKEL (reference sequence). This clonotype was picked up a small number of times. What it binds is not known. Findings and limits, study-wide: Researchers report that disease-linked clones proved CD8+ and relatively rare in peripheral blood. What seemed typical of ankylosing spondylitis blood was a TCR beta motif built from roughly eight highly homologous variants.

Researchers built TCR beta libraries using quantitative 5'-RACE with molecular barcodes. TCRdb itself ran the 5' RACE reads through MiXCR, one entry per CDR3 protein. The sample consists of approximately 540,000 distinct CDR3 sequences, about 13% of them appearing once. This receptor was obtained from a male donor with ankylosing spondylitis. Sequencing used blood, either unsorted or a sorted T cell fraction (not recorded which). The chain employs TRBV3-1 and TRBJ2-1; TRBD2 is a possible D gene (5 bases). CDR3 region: CASSPGGASLDEQFF. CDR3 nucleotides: TGTGCCAGCAGCCCCGGTGGCGCTAGCCTAGATGAGCAGTTCTTC.